The 22 T cell receptor beta chains below come from one sample, sequenced in a study of blood T cell repertoires in COVID-19. Sequenced by immunoSEQ multiplex PCR; TCRdb stores in-frame clones only, minus some. The repertoire holds about 240,000 clones, with 87% as singletons. The source material was PBMCs or T cells enriched from blood (not recorded which). The receptors stem from a woman aged 30 to 39 with acute COVID-19.

This clone was recorded a few times. The chain is built from TRBV5-6 and TRBJ2-1; TRBD2 matches 7 bases. The CDR3 extends over 16 amino acids. The germline CDR1 and CDR2 sequences are SGHDT and YYEEEE. V shed 5 bases, J shed 0 bases, and the junction held 8 bases outside the gene matches. The CDR3 DNA reads as TGTGCCAGCAGTAGAGCGGGGAGATACTCCTACAATGAGCAGTTCTTC. Residues: CASSRAGRYSYNEQFF.

V gene TRBV29-1 combines with J gene TRBJ1-3; possible D gene TRBD1, 5 bases. In germline, CDR1 is SQVTM, CDR2 ANQGSEA. V dropped 7 bases and J dropped 0 bases, with 13 bases sitting between them. This CDR3 has 14 amino acids. DNA for the CDR3: TGCAGCGGCCTGACAGTCGGCTCTGGAAACACCATATATTTT. Amino acid sequence: CSGLTVGSGNTIYF. The variable domain in full, completed from reference TRBV29-1 and TRBJ1-3, reads SAVISQKPSRDICQRGTSLTIQCQVDSQVTMMFWYRQQPGQSLTLIATANQGSEATYESGFVIDKFPISRPNLTFSTLTVSNMSPEDSSIYLCSGLTVGSGNTIYFGEGSWLTVV.

The V and J genes are TRBV10-1 and TRBJ2-2, with D perhaps matching TRBD1 (6 bases). V lost 7 bases and J 4 bases, leaving 13 bases between the germline ends. The CDR3 extends over 14 amino acids. The V gene's germline CDR1 is WNHNN and CDR2 SYGVQD (reference sequence). The CDR3 here is CASTQGFTTGELFF. CDR3 nucleotides: TGCGCCAGCACCCAGGGGTTTACCACCGGGGAGCTGTTTTTT.

This chain joins TRBV21-1 and TRBJ2-7; no check of the table's D call, TRBD1, against the DNA was made. TRBV21-1 is recorded as a pseudogene. The CDR3 is made up of 17 amino acids. CDR3 bases: TGTGCCAGCAGCGAAAAGAGGGGGACAGGGGATTCCTACGAGCAGTACTTC. It codes for CASSEKRGTGDSYEQYF.

This chain joins TRBV5-8 and TRBJ1-2, with 7 bases aligning to TRBD1. The CDR3 runs 14 residues. Per the germline V gene, CDR1 is SGHTS and CDR2 is YDEGEE. The J segment lost 1 base and the V segment lost 4 bases, leaving 4 bases of the junction unmatched. The CDR3 region has the DNA TGTGCCAGCAGCCAGACAGGGAGTAACTATGGCTACACCTTC. This encodes CASSQTGSNYGYTF. The full variable domain, with the rest looked up from reference TRBV5-8 and TRBJ1-2, is EAGVTQSPTHLIKTRGQQATLRCSPISGHTSVYWYQQALGLGLQFLLWYDEGEERNRGNFPPRFSGRQFPNYSSELNVNALELEDSALYLCASSQTGSNYGYTFGSGTRLTVV.

The chain uses TRBV11-2 and TRBJ2-5; a weak D match, TRBD2 (6 bases). V dropped 5 bases and J dropped 4 bases, with 8 bases sitting between them. The CDR3 totals 12 residues. In germline, CDR1 is SGHAT, CDR2 FQNNGV. The CDR3 DNA reads TGTGCCAGCAGCGCCGGGGGAGAGACCCAGTACTTC. Translating gives CASSAGGETQYF.

CDR3 bases: TGTGCCAGCAGTGACTATCGGGACTACTCCTACGAGCAGTACTTC. This translates into CASSDYRDYSYEQYF. The chain uses TRBV6-2 or TRBV6-3 and TRBJ2-7, with TRBD2 identical over 7 bases. Germline trimming cut 5 bases from V and 0 bases from J; bases unmatched to any gene: 7. CDR3 length: 15 amino acids. Per the germline V gene, CDR1 is MNHEY and CDR2 is SVGEGT.

V and J are TRBV3-1 (or the pseudogene TRBV3-2) and TRBJ1-2; TRBD1 aligns across 8 bases. Germline assignment: CDR1 LGHDT and CDR2 YNNKEL (reference sequence). The CDR3 sequence is 16 residues long. Trimming at V came to 0 bases and at J to 8 bases, leaving 11 bases not matched to a gene. The CDR3 here is CASSQEIVQGAQGYTF. Here the CDR3 DNA reads TGTGCCAGCAGCCAAGAGATTGTGCAGGGGGCTCAAGGCTACACCTTC.

The genes are TRBV7-9 and TRBJ2-1; 13 nucleotides line up with TRBD2. Unmatched junction bases numbered 10, after V lost 2 bases and J lost 3 bases. Germline V lookup: CDR1 SEHNR, CDR2 FQNEAQ (reference sequence). The CDR3 extends over 19 amino acids. CDR3 loop: CASSLPRTSGGAVYNEQFF. CDR3 DNA: TGTGCCAGCAGCTTACCCCGGACTAGCGGGGGAGCGGTCTACAATGAGCAGTTCTTC.

This chain joins TRBV11-2 and TRBJ1-3; D gene uncertain. Germline CDR1 is SGHAT and CDR2 is FQNNGV. Trimming stripped 0 bases from V and 1 base from J, with 13 bases between. CDR3 size: 17 residues. CDR3 protein: CASSLERRASSGNTIYF. As DNA, the CDR3 is TGTGCCAGCAGCTTAGAACGGAGGGCCTCTTCTGGAAACACCATATATTTT.

The genes are TRBV5-1 and TRBJ1-6, with 11 nucleotides matching TRBD1. The junction had 2 bases not matched to a gene; V was cut back by 3 bases and J by 6 bases. In germline, CDR1 is SGHRS, CDR2 YFSETQ. This CDR3 has 15 amino acids. The chain's CDR3 is CASSYGTGGNSPLHF. The CDR3 nucleotides are TGCGCCAGCAGCTACGGGACAGGGGGTAATTCACCCCTCCACTTT.

The chain carries TRBV4-1 and TRBJ1-5; tentative D call: TRBD1 (5 bases). Deletions cut 5 bases from V and 6 bases from J, with 17 bases between. CDR1 MGHRA and CDR2 YSYEKL come from the germline V gene. CDR3 size: 15 residues. The CDR3 DNA sequence: TGCGCCAGCAGCACACCGGGGTCCGGGGGTCAGCCCCAGCATTTT. This encodes CASSTPGSGGQPQHF.

The V and J genes are TRBV12-3 or TRBV12-4 and TRBJ1-2; D uncertain. V was clipped by 6 bases and J by 3 bases, with 11 bases between them. The CDR3 runs 13 residues. This chain's CDR3 is CASSSPTDYGYTF. The CDR3 DNA sequence: TGTGCCAGCAGCTCTCCGACTGACTATGGCTACACCTTC.

This rearrangement joins TRBV7-2 to TRBJ1-6, with D perhaps TRBD1 (6 bases). V was cut by 5 bases and J by 7 bases, with 18 bases left in between. Germline V gene data show CDR1 as SGHTA and CDR2 as FQGNSA. This CDR3 spans 16 amino acids. This CDR3 is CASSPSWGGGNSPLHF. The CDR3 DNA is TGTGCCAGCAGCCCCAGCTGGGGGGGCGGGAATTCACCCCTCCACTTT.

V usage is TRBV4-1 and J usage is TRBJ1-3; D might be TRBD1 (6 bases). This CDR3 is 16 amino acids long. Trimming cost V 0 bases and J 0 bases, with 9 bases left between them. CDR1 is MGHRA and CDR2 is YSYEKL in the germline V gene. CDR3 residues: CASSQETGDSGNTIYF. Written as DNA, the CDR3 is TGCGCCAGCAGCCAAGAGACAGGAGACTCTGGAAACACCATATATTTT.

This chain joins TRBV18 and TRBJ2-1; D is perhaps TRBD2 (7 bases). This CDR3 spans 17 amino acids. Germline V gene lookup returns CDR1 KGHSH and CDR2 LQKENI. Trimming left V 4 bases short and J 4 bases short, with 20 bases between. The CDR3 sequence is CASSRLGGGVLYNEQFF. The CDR3 nucleotides read TGTGCCAGCTCACGCCTGGGGGGGGGCGTCCTTTACAATGAGCAGTTCTTC.

The chain couples TRBV2 to TRBJ2-1; D is perhaps TRBD1 (6 bases). The CDR3 is 16 amino acids. Germline CDR1 is SNHLY and CDR2 is FYNNEI. V was cut by 3 bases and J by 1 base, with 13 bases left in between. The CDR3 DNA sequence: TGTGCCAGCAGTGACAACAGGGAAGGGTCCTACAATGAGCAGTTCTTC. Encoded protein: CASSDNREGSYNEQFF.

The gene calls are TRBV27 and TRBJ2-7, with TRBD1 as a possible D gene (5 bases). Germline V gene data show CDR1 as MNHEY and CDR2 as SMNVEV (reference sequence). The CDR3 spans 15 residues. V was trimmed by 4 bases and J by 6 bases, leaving 19 bases between them. DNA for the CDR3: TGTGCCAGCAGTTCGAGGACATTTCCACCTGTCGAGCAGTACTTC. Its protein is CASSSRTFPPVEQYF.

A single count supports this clone. This rearrangement joins TRBV7-6 to TRBJ1-5; TRBD1 might be the D (5 bases). Germline values: CDR1 SGHVS, CDR2 FNYEAQ. V was clipped by 1 base and J by 2 bases, with 18 bases between them. The CDR3 spans 18 residues. The CDR3 here is CASSLEAATSGGNQPQHF. The CDR3 nucleotides are TGTGCCAGCAGCTTAGAAGCAGCGACCTCGGGGGGCAATCAGCCCCAGCATTTT.

This chain links TRBV13 with TRBJ1-3, with TRBD1 matching 7 bases. Germline-derived CDR1 and CDR2 are PRHDT and FYEKMQ (reference sequence). The CDR3 has 17 residues. V was pared by 4 bases and J by 3 bases, with 12 bases of the junction left unmatched. CDR3 in amino acids: CASSSLSGTEGGNTIYF. DNA of the CDR3: TGTGCCAGCAGCTCCCTATCCGGGACAGAAGGTGGAAACACCATATATTTT.

The V and J genes are TRBV11-2 and TRBJ2-1; 7 bases agree with TRBD1. The junction had 6 bases not matched to a gene; V was cut back by 2 bases and J by 2 bases. CDR1 SGHAT and CDR2 FQNNGV come from the germline V gene. The CDR3 spans 16 residues. The CDR3 protein is CASSLWAGGTYNEQFF. The CDR3, as DNA: TGTGCCAGCAGCTTATGGGCAGGGGGAACCTACAATGAGCAGTTCTTC.

This chain connects TRBV2 to TRBJ2-5, with 8 bases aligning to TRBD1. There are 17 residues in the CDR3. J gave up 3 bases and V 2 bases, and 11 bases lay outside the gene matches. Germline V gene sequence: CDR1 SNHLY, CDR2 FYNNEI. For the CDR3, the DNA is TGTGCCAGCAGTGAATTACGGGGGTCAGGGGGCAAAGAGACCCAGTACTTC. Residues: CASSELRGSGGKETQYF.